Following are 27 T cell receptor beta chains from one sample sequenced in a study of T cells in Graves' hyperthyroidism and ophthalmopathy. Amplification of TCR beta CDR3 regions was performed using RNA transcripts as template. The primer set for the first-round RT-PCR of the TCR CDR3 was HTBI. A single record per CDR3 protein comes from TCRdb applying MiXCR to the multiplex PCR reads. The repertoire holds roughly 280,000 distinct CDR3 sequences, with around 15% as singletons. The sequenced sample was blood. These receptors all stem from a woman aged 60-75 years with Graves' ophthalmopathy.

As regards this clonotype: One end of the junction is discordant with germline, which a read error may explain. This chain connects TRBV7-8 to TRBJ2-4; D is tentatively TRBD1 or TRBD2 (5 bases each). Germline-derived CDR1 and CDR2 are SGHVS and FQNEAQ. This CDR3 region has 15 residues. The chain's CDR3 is CASSVARGGKNIQYF. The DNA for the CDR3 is TGTGCCAGCAGCGTAGCCCGTGGGGGCAAAAACATTCAGTACTTC.

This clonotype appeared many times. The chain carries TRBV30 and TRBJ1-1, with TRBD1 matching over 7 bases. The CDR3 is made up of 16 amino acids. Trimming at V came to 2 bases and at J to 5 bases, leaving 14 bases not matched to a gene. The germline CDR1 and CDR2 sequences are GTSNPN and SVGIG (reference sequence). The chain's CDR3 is CAWSQRNRGWETEAFF. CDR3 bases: TGTGCCTGGAGTCAGAGAAACAGGGGCTGGGAGACTGAAGCTTTCTTT.

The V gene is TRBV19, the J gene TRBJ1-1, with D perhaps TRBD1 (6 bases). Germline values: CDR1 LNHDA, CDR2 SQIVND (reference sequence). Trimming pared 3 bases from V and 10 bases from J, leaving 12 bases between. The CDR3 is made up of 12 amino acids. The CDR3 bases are TGTGCCAGTAGTATCCAGGGGATACTAGCTTTCTTT. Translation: CASSIQGILAFF.

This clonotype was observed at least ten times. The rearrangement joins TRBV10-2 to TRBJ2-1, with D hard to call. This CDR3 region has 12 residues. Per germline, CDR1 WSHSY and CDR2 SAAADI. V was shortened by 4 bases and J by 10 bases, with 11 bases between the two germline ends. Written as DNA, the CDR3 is TGCGCCAGCAGTGTAAGGACGGTAGAGCAGTTCTTC. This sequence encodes CASSVRTVEQFF.

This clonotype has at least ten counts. CDR3 nucleotides: TGTGCCAGCAGCTTACCCGGGACGGGAAATGAGCAGTTCTTC. The encoded protein is CASSLPGTGNEQFF. V usage is TRBV11-2 and J usage is TRBJ2-1, with D perhaps matching TRBD1 or TRBD2 (5 bases each). Trimming stripped 2 bases from V and 7 bases from J, with 12 bases between. This CDR3 is built from 14 residues. Germline CDR1 reads SGHAT; CDR2 reads FQNNGV.

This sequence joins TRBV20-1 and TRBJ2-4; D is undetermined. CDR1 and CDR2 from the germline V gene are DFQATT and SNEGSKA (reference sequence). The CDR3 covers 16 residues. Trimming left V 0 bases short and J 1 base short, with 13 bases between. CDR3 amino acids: CSARDWAGEAKNIQYF. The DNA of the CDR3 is TGCAGTGCTAGAGATTGGGCAGGAGAGGCCAAAAACATTCAGTACTTC.

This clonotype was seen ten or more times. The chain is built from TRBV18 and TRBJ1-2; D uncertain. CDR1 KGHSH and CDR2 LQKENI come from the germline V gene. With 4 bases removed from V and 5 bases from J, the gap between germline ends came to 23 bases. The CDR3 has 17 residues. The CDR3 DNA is TGTGCCAGCTCACTAACCCGGACGTACCGGGATTTATATGGCTACACCTTC. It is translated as CASSLTRTYRDLYGYTF.

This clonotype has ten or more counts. The CDR3 region is CSARGGIGTTTDTQYF. CDR3 coding DNA: TGCAGTGCTAGAGGAGGGATCGGGACAACCACAGATACGCAGTATTTT. V gene TRBV20-1 combines with J gene TRBJ2-3; D possibly corresponds to TRBD1 (6 bases). CDR1 and CDR2 (germline): DFQATT, SNEGSKA (reference sequence). V was cut by 1 base and J by 2 bases, with 16 bases left in between. This CDR3 has 16 amino acids.

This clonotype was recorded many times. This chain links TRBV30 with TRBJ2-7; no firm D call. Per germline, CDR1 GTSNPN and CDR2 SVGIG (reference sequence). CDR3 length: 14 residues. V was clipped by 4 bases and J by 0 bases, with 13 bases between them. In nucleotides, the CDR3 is TGTGCCTGGACTTCCCCGGGCTACTCCTACGAGCAGTACTTC. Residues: CAWTSPGYSYEQYF.

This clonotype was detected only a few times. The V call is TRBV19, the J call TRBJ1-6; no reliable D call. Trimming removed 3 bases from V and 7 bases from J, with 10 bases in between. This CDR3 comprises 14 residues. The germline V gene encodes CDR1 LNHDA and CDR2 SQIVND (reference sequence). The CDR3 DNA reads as TGTGCCAGTAGTATTGGGAGCCTAAATTCACCCCTCCACTTT. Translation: CASSIGSLNSPLHF. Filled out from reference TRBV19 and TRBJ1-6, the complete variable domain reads DGGITQSPKYLFRKEGQNVTLSCEQNLNHDAMYWYRQDPGQGLRLIYYSQIVNDFQKGDIAEGYSVSREKKESFPLTVTSAQKNPTAFYLCASSIGSLNSPLHFGNGTRLTVT.

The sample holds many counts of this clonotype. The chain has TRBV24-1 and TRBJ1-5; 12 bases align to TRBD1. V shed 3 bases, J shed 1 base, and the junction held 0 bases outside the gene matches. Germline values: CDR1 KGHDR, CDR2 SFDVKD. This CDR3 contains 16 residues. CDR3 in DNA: TGTGCCACCAGTGATGGGACAGGGGGCAGCAATCAGCCCCAGCATTTT. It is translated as CATSDGTGGSNQPQHF.

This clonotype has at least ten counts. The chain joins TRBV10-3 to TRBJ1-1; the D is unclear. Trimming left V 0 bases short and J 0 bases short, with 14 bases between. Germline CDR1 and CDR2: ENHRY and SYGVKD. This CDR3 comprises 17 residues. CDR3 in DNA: TGTGCCATCAGTGAGTCCCGCGGATTTTATATGAACACTGAAGCTTTCTTT. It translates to CAISESRGFYMNTEAFF.

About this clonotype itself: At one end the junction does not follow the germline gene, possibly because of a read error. CDR3 region: CVSKRAVQAMNTEAFF. CDR3 nucleotides: TGTGTCAGTAAAAGGGCAGTTCAGGCCATGAACACTGAAGCTTTCTTT. This chain uses TRBV19 with TRBJ1-1; D remains ambiguous. Germline CDR1 LNHDA, CDR2 SQIVND (reference sequence). This CDR3 is 16 amino acids long. Combining the CDR3 with reference TRBV19 and TRBJ1-1 gives the whole variable domain DGGITQSPKYLFRKEGQNVTLSCEQNLNHDAMYWYRQDPGQGLRLIYYSQIVNDFQKGDIAEGYSVSREKKESFPLTVTSAQKNPTAFYLCVSKRAVQAMNTEAFFGQGTRLTVV.

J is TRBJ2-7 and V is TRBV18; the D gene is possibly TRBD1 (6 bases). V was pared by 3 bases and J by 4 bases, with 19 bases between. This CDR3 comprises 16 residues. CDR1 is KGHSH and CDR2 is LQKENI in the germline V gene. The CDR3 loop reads CASSPGTPTRIYEQYF. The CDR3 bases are TGTGCCAGCTCACCTGGGACACCTACTAGAATTTACGAGCAGTACTTC.

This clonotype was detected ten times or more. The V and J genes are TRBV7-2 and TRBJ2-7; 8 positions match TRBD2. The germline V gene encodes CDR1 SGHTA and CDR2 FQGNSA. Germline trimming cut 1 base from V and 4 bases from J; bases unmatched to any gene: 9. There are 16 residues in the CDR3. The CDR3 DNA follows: TGTGCCAGCAGCTTAGATGGCGGGAGGCACCCTTACGAGCAGTACTTC. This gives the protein CASSLDGGRHPYEQYF.

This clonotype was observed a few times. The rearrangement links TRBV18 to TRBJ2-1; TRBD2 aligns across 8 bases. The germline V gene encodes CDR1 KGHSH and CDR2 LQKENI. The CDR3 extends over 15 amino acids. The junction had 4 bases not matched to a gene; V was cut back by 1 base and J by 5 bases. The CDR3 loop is CASSPRGLGDNEQFF. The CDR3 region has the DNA TGTGCCAGCTCACCACGGGGACTAGGGGACAATGAGCAGTTCTTC.

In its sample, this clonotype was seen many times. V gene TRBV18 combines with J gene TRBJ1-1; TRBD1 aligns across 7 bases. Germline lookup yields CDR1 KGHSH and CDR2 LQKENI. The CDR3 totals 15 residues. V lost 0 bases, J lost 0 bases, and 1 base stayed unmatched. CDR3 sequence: CASSPPGTVNTEAFF. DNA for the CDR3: TGTGCCAGCTCACCACCCGGGACAGTGAACACTGAAGCTTTCTTT. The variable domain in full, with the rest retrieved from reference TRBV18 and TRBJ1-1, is NAGVMQNPRHLVRRRGQEARLRCSPMKGHSHVYWYRQLPEEGLKFMVYLQKENIIDESGMPKERFSAEFPKEGPSILRIQQVVRGDSAAYFCASSPPGTVNTEAFFGQGTRLTVV.

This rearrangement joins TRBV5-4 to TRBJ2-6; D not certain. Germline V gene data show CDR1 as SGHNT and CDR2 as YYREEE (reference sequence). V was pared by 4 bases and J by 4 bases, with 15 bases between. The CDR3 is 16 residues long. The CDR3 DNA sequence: TGTGCCAGCAGCCCGGTTCGAAATTCCGGGGCCAACGTCCTGACTTTC. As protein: CASSPVRNSGANVLTF.

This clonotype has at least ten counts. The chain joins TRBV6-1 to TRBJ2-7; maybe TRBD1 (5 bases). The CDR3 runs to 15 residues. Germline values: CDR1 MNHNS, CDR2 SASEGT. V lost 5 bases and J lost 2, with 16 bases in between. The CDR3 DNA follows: TGTGCCAGCAGTTATCCGGCAGGGAACACCTACGAGCAGTACTTC. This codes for CASSYPAGNTYEQYF.

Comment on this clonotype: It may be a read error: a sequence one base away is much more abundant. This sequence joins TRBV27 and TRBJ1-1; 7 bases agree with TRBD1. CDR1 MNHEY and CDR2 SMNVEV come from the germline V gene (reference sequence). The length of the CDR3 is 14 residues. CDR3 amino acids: CAGSPASGTAEAFF. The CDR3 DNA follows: TGTGCCGGCAGCCCAGCCTCCGGGACAGCTGAAGCTTTCTTT.

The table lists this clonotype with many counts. This CDR3 is CASSNSGTPGRTQYF. The DNA of the CDR3 is TGTGCCAGCAGTAACTCCGGGACACCAGGGAGGACCCAGTACTTC. The chain couples TRBV6-1 to TRBJ2-5, with D possibly TRBD1 on 6 matching bases. Germline V gene sequence: CDR1 MNHNS, CDR2 SASEGT. Trimming left V 5 bases short and J 7 bases short, with 20 bases between. The CDR3 length is 15 residues.

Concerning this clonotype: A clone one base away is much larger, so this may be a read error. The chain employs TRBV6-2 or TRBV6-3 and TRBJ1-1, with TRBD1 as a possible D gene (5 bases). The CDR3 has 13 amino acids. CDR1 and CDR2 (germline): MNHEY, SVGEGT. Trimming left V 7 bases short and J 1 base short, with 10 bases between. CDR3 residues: CASTPRENTEAFF. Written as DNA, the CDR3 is TGTGCCAGCACCCCCAGGGAGAACACTGAAGCTTTCTTT.

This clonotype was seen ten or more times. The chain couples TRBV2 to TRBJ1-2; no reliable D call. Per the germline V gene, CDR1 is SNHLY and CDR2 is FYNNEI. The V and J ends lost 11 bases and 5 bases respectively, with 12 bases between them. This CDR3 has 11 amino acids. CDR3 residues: CAVDPGYGYTF. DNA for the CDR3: TGTGCCGTAGACCCCGGTTATGGCTACACCTTC.

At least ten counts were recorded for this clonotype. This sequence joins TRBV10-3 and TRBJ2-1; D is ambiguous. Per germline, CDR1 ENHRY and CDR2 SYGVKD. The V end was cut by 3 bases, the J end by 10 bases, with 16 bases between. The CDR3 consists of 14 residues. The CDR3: CAISDGPNLGEQFF. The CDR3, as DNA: TGTGCCATCAGTGACGGGCCCAACCTGGGGGAGCAGTTCTTC.

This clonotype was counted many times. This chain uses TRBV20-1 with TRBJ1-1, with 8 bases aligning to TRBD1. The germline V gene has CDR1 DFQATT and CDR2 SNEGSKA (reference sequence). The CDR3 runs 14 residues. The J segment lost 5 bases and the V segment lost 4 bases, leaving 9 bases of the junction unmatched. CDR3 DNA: TGCAGTGCTATCCCCCAGGGGGCTTGGACTGAAGCTTTCTTT. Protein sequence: CSAIPQGAWTEAFF.

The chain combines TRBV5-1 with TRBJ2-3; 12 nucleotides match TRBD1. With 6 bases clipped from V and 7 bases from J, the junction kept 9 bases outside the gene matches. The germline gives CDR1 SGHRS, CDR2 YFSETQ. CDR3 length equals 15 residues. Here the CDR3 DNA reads TGCGCCAGCAACACCGGGACAGGGGGCTGGAATACGCAGTATTTT. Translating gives CASNTGTGGWNTQYF.

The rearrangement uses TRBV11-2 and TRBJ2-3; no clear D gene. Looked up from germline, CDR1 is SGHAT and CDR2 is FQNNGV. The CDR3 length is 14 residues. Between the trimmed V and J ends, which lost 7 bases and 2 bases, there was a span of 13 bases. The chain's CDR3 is CASTRDPNTDTQYF. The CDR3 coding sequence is TGTGCCAGCACCCGAGACCCGAACACAGATACGCAGTATTTT.